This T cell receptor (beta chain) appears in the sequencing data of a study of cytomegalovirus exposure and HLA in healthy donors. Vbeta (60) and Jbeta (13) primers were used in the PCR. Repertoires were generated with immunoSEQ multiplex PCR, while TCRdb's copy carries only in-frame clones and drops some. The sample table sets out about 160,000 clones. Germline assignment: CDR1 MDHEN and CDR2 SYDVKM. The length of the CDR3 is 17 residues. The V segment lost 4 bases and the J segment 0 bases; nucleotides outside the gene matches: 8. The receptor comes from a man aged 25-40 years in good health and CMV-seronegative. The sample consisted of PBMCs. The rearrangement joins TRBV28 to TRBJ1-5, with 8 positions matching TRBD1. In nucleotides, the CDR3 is TGTGCCAGCAGTTCCCTACTACAGGGGGGTAGCAATCAGCCCCAGCATTTT. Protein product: CASSSLLQGGSNQPQHF.